The rows below give T cell receptor beta chains drawn from one sample of a study of T cell repertoires in ileal Crohn's disease. Measured with immunoSEQ multiplex PCR; TCRdb has only the in-frame clones, and not every one. The table has approximately 11,000 clones, more than 65% seen once; the top ten hold roughly 7.4%. Source material: ileal tissue. Receptors were obtained from an adult with Crohn's disease. Each CDR3 is given without its conserved first and last residue.

J	V	CDR3
TRBJ1-1	TRBV6-5	ASTDPGGNTEAF
TRBJ1-2	TRBV11-2	ASSYQRQVSGYT
TRBJ2-3	TRBV5-4	ASSFQASTDTQY
TRBJ1-6	TRBV30	AWSLGGGNSPLH
TRBJ2-2	TRBV29-1	SVDGGPGTGELF
TRBJ2-1	TRBV5-1	ASSLLAQNNEQF
TRBJ2-5	TRBV25-1	ASSEGGKETQY
TRBJ1-5	TRBV25-1	ASSAPLQPQH
TRBJ2-3	TRBV27	ASSFPSNPVPSTDTQY
TRBJ1-1	TRBV19	ASRARTANTEAF
TRBJ1-4	TRBV7-9	ASSPGQGAREKLF
TRBJ1-1	TRBV19	ASNGGFVNTEAF
TRBJ1-2	TRBV29-1	SVFRQGAVGYT
TRBJ2-4	TRBV7-9	ASSPGLPRRAKNIQY
TRBJ2-3	TRBV5-1	ASSFHKREADTQY
TRBJ2-2	TRBV18	ASSPSRNTGELF
TRBJ1-2	TRBV29-1	SSREGNRGYT
TRBJ1-2	TRBV2	ASFNTGVYGYT
TRBJ1-6	TRBV18	ASSPTGQGSPLH
TRBJ1-1	TRBV28	ASSPPGQKYTEAF
TRBJ1-5	TRBV5-8	ASSMNWVGDSSNQPQH
TRBJ1-5	TRBV19	ASRTQGATQPQH
TRBJ1-3	TRBV7-8	ASSLRPVVLSSGNTIY
.	TRBV5-1	ASSLDPSRYEQY
TRBJ2-7	TRBV30	AWSDSGGSYEQY
TRBJ2-2	TRBV5-4	ASSLSGQGVPGELF
TRBJ2-7	TRBV5-1	ASSLAPGSYEQY
TRBJ2-1	TRBV27	ASRMGQGPYNEQF
TRBJ1-2	TRBV5-4	ASSSPGRGDGYT
TRBJ1-6	TRBV5-1	ASSIGGVNSPLH
TRBJ2-1	TRBV2	ASRVPSGAGGNANEQF
TRBJ2-7	TRBV27	ASSLAGLHSYEQY
TRBJ2-7	TRBV30	AWTGDLGYEQY
TRBJ2-3	TRBV11-2	ASSLEFGPDTQY
TRBJ1-1	TRBV7-9	ASSLGGGTGGLLSTEAF
TRBJ1-6	TRBV12-5	ASGLGSDNSPLH
TRBJ1-6	TRBV2	ASSEARTDSSPLH
TRBJ1-1	TRBV25-1	ASSDMGQSNTEAF
TRBJ1-1	TRBV2	ASRGGQADGTEAF
TRBJ1-2	TRBV5-8	ASSRYITGGPNGYT
TRBJ2-1	TRBV2	ASSKTSGGPSYNEQF
TRBJ2-2	TRBV5-5	ASSYAGGTTGELF
TRBJ2-7	TRBV29-1	SVSIGTYEQY
TRBJ1-5	TRBV19	ASSPGETQPQH
TRBJ1-5	TRBV6-1	ASSEELSRHGTRH
TRBJ1-1	TRBV5-1	ASSLGRINTEAF
TRBJ2-5	TRBV7-9	ASSRGPGLQETQY
TRBJ1-3	TRBV19	ASSPPGLENTIY
TRBJ1-5	TRBV11-2	ASSLRSGSQPQH
TRBJ1-5	TRBV27	ASRINRDRPQH
TRBJ1-6	TRBV9	ASSSSDSHNSPLH
TRBJ1-1	TRBV9	ASSVNTGTGNTEAF
TRBJ2-7	TRBV5-1	ASSPGQGREQY
TRBJ1-5	TRBV2	ASGAVYSNQPQH
.	TRBV11-2	ASSRGGIIHEQY
TRBJ2-2	TRBV19	ASSIYGTTGELF
TRBJ1-1	TRBV9	ASSVGSLTGATEAF